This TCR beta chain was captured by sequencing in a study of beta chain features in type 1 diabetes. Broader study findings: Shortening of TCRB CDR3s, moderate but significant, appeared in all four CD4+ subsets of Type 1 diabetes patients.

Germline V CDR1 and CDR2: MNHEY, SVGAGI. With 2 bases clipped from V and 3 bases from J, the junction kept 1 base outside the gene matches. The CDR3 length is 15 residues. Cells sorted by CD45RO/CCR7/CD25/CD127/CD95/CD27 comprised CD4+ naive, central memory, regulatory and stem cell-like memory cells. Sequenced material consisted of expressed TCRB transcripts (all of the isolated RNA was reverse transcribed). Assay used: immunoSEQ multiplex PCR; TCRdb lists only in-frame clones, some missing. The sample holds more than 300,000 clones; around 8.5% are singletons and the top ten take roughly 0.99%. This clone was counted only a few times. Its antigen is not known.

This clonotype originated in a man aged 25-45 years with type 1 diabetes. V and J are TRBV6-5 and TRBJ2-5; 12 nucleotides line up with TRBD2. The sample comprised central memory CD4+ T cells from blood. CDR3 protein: CASSYASGGEETQYF. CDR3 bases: TGTGCCAGCAGTTACGCTAGCGGGGGGGAAGAGACCCAGTACTTC.